This T cell receptor beta chain originates from a study of T cell responses to AZD1222 COVID-19 vaccine. Sequencing was performed with immunoSEQ multiplex PCR; in TCRdb, only in-frame clones are kept and a portion is missing. The sample lists 90,000 to 120,000 clones, about nine tenths seen once, with 3.5% to 4.5% in the top ten. Findings of the study overall: Across spike, vaccine-associated CD4 TCRs were found, dominant at 160-218 and 743-854. At study baseline, merely a handful of AZD1222 recipients were seropositive.

On this clone itself: Its antigen is unknown.

Germline V gene sequence: CDR1 SQVTM, CDR2 ANQGSEA. The CDR3 contains 13 residues. The V end lost 6 bases, the J end lost 0 bases, and 6 bases lay between the germline ends. The rearrangement uses TRBV29-1 and TRBJ2-6, with D uncertain. This clonotype was obtained from an adult in good health. The sample consisted of peripheral blood, taken on day 0 of AZD1222 vaccination. CDR3 residues: CSVARSGANVLTF. CDR3 coding DNA: TGCAGCGTGGCCCGCTCTGGGGCCAACGTCCTGACTTTC. Drawing the rest from reference TRBV29-1 and TRBJ2-6, the complete variable domain is SAVISQKPSRDICQRGTSLTIQCQVDSQVTMMFWYRQQPGQSLTLIATANQGSEATYESGFVIDKFPISRPNLTFSTLTVSNMSPEDSSIYLCSVARSGANVLTFGAGSRLTVL.